These T cell receptor beta chains were read from a single sample in a study of tumor-infiltrating lymphocytes in localized non-small cell lung cancer. Some clones are missing from TCRdb's copy, which holds only in-frame ones; the method was immunoSEQ multiplex PCR. The sample has around 13,000 clones, about 70% seen once. What was sequenced was lung tumor tissue. Receptors were obtained from a human donor with non-small cell lung cancer. Both conserved end residues are part of each CDR3. A D gene is named only where the DNA matches it firmly. Clone size is not always given. Where it is, it says once, few, many or a class for expanded clones.

cdr3_nt: TGTGCCAGCAAGGCACAGGGGGTTACTGAAGCTTTCTTT
cdr3_aa: CASKAQGVTEAFF
v_call: TRBV2
j_call: TRBJ1-1
d_call: TRBD1
clone_size: few

cdr3_nt: TGTGCCAGCAGCGTCATAGCGGGGGAAGCCTACGAGCAGTACTTC
cdr3_aa: CASSVIAGEAYEQYF
v_call: TRBV27
j_call: TRBJ2-7
d_call: TRBD2
clone_size: few

cdr3_nt: TGTGCCAGCAGCGGCACGGCCGGGACCAGTAATTCACCCCTCCACTTT
cdr3_aa: CASSGTAGTSNSPLHF
v_call: TRBV9
j_call: TRBJ1-6
d_call: NA
clone_size: NA

cdr3_nt: TGTGCCAGCAGTCGTAGCGGGAGAAGCACAGATACGCAGTATTTT
cdr3_aa: CASSRSGRSTDTQYF
v_call: TRBV6-5
j_call: TRBJ2-3
d_call: TRBD2
clone_size: NA

cdr3_nt: TGTGCCAGCAGGCTGGGACAGAACAACTACGAGCAGTACTTC
cdr3_aa: CASRLGQNNYEQYF
v_call: TRBV6-1
j_call: TRBJ2-7
d_call: TRBD1
clone_size: NA

cdr3_nt: TGTGCCTGGAGTAACCTCGGACTAGCGGGAGCCTACGAGCAGTACTTC
cdr3_aa: CAWSNLGLAGAYEQYF
v_call: TRBV30
j_call: TRBJ2-7
d_call: TRBD2
clone_size: NA

cdr3_nt: TGTGCCAGCAGTGATAGTGTCCAGGGCAGTCAGCCCCAGCATTTT
cdr3_aa: CASSDSVQGSQPQHF
v_call: TRBV6-1
j_call: TRBJ1-5
d_call: NA
clone_size: NA

cdr3_nt: TGTGCCAGCAGCTTAGGCGGACATCTTAACTATGGCTACACCTTC
cdr3_aa: CASSLGGHLNYGYTF
v_call: TRBV11-2
j_call: TRBJ1-2
d_call: NA
clone_size: NA

cdr3_nt: TGTGCCAGTAGTATCGACGATGAGCAGTTCTTC
cdr3_aa: CASSIDDEQFF
v_call: TRBV19
j_call: TRBJ2-1
d_call: NA
clone_size: NA

cdr3_nt: TGTGCCAGCAGCCGTTGGAGTCGGCTAGCGGGGCTAGCGGCCCAGTACTTC
cdr3_aa: CASSRWSRLAGLAAQYF
v_call: TRBV14
j_call: TRBJ2-5
d_call: TRBD2
clone_size: NA

cdr3_nt: TGTGCCAGCTCACCACCAAGTATTCTAGAGACCCAGTACTTC
cdr3_aa: CASSPPSILETQYF
v_call: TRBV18
j_call: TRBJ2-5
d_call: NA
clone_size: NA

cdr3_nt: TGCAGCGTTGAGATGGACAGGGGCGCCTACGAGCAGTACTTC
cdr3_aa: CSVEMDRGAYEQYF
v_call: TRBV29-1
j_call: TRBJ2-7
d_call: TRBD1
clone_size: NA

cdr3_nt: TGTGCCAGCTCACCGATTTCTGGGTACAACTATGGCTACACCTTC
cdr3_aa: CASSPISGYNYGYTF
v_call: TRBV18
j_call: TRBJ1-2
d_call: NA
clone_size: once

cdr3_nt: TGTGCCAGCAGGAGGGGTCACAACATATACGAGCAGTACTTC
cdr3_aa: CASRRGHNIYEQYF
v_call: TRBV6-6
j_call: TRBJ2-7
d_call: NA
clone_size: few

cdr3_nt: TGTGCCTGGGCCCCCCCTGGCACAGATACGCAGTATTTT
cdr3_aa: CAWAPPGTDTQYF
v_call: TRBV30
j_call: TRBJ2-3
d_call: NA
clone_size: few

cdr3_nt: TGCGCCAGCAGCCTAAGATCGGTTAACACTGAAGCTTTCTTT
cdr3_aa: CASSLRSVNTEAFF
v_call: TRBV5-1
j_call: TRBJ1-1
d_call: NA
clone_size: NA

cdr3_nt: TGTGCCAGCAGCTTCACCTCTGGGGCCAACGTCCTGACTTTC
cdr3_aa: CASSFTSGANVLTF
v_call: TRBV5-4
j_call: TRBJ2-6
d_call: NA
clone_size: NA

cdr3_nt: TGTGCCACCAGCAGAGGGGCAGGGGCGAGGGGCGAAGCTTTCTTT
cdr3_aa: CATSRGAGARGEAFF
v_call: TRBV15
j_call: TRBJ1-1
d_call: NA
clone_size: NA

cdr3_nt: TGTGCCAGCAGTTTCGGCACCCAGTTGGCTAACTATGGCTACACCTTC
cdr3_aa: CASSFGTQLANYGYTF
v_call: TRBV6-5
j_call: TRBJ1-2
d_call: NA
clone_size: once

cdr3_nt: TGTGCCAGCAGAAGACTAGCGGGAGGGTCGGATACGCAGTATTTT
cdr3_aa: CASRRLAGGSDTQYF
v_call: TRBV2
j_call: TRBJ2-3
d_call: TRBD2
clone_size: NA

cdr3_nt: TGTGCCAGCAGTTCCTTCGGACAGCACTATGGCTACACCTTC
cdr3_aa: CASSSFGQHYGYTF
v_call: TRBV28
j_call: TRBJ1-2
d_call: NA
clone_size: NA

cdr3_nt: TGTGCCAGCAGCGACAACTCTGGGGCCAACGTCCTGACTTTC
cdr3_aa: CASSDNSGANVLTF
v_call: TRBV7-9
j_call: TRBJ2-6
d_call: NA
clone_size: NA

cdr3_nt: TGTGCCAGCTCACCACCGCAGACAGGGAATAATTCACCCCTCCACTTT
cdr3_aa: CASSPPQTGNNSPLHF
v_call: TRBV18
j_call: TRBJ1-6
d_call: TRBD1
clone_size: NA

cdr3_nt: TGTGCCAGCAGTGGGCCCTTAGGACAGCCCCAGCATTTT
cdr3_aa: CASSGPLGQPQHF
v_call: TRBV2
j_call: TRBJ1-5
d_call: NA
clone_size: NA

cdr3_nt: TGTGCCAGCAGTCCAGGGAGCAGGGGCGCAGAGACCCAGTACTTC
cdr3_aa: CASSPGSRGAETQYF
v_call: TRBV7-8
j_call: TRBJ2-5
d_call: NA
clone_size: once

cdr3_nt: TGCGCCAGCAGCCAAGGGACAGGGTTCCCCGGGGAGCTGTTTTTT
cdr3_aa: CASSQGTGFPGELFF
v_call: TRBV4-3
j_call: TRBJ2-2
d_call: TRBD1
clone_size: NA

cdr3_nt: TGTGCCAGTACTCAGTTGATAGGGGAAACTGAAGCTTTCTTT
cdr3_aa: CASTQLIGETEAFF
v_call: TRBV19
j_call: TRBJ1-1
d_call: NA
clone_size: NA

cdr3_nt: TGTGCCAGCAGCCAAGTGGACAGGGGCACTGAAGCTTTCTTT
cdr3_aa: CASSQVDRGTEAFF
v_call: TRBV5-4
j_call: TRBJ1-1
d_call: TRBD1
clone_size: NA

cdr3_nt: TGTGCCAGCAGTCCCAATTTGGGGGCCAACGTCCTGACTTTC
cdr3_aa: CASSPNLGANVLTF
v_call: TRBV25-1
j_call: TRBJ2-6
d_call: NA
clone_size: NA

cdr3_nt: TGTGCCAGTAGTATAGGGGGTACGCACAGAAAGGAAAAACTGTTTTTT
cdr3_aa: CASSIGGTHRKEKLFF
v_call: TRBV19
j_call: TRBJ1-4
d_call: NA
clone_size: once

cdr3_nt: TGTGCCAGCAGCAGACCCACCGGGGAGCTGTTTTTT
cdr3_aa: CASSRPTGELFF
v_call: TRBV7-3
j_call: TRBJ2-2
d_call: NA
clone_size: few

cdr3_nt: TGTGCCATCAGTGGCCCCGGCCCCTCTACCGGGGAGCTGTTTTTT
cdr3_aa: CAISGPGPSTGELFF
v_call: TRBV10-3
j_call: TRBJ2-2
d_call: NA
clone_size: NA

cdr3_nt: TGTGCCAGTACCCGGGCGGCAGGACGGGTGCGGGAGCAGTACTTC
cdr3_aa: CASTRAAGRVREQYF
v_call: TRBV19
j_call: TRBJ2-7
d_call: NA
clone_size: NA

cdr3_nt: TGTGCCAGCAGCCCCCATGGACAGATGAACACTGAAGCTTTCTTT
cdr3_aa: CASSPHGQMNTEAFF
v_call: TRBV7-9
j_call: TRBJ1-1
d_call: NA
clone_size: few

cdr3_nt: TGTGCCAGCAGCTTGGTTAGCGGGGGAGATACGCAGTATTTT
cdr3_aa: CASSLVSGGDTQYF
v_call: TRBV5-4
j_call: TRBJ2-3
d_call: TRBD2
clone_size: NA

cdr3_nt: TGTGCCAGCAGCTTAGGACAGCCGGCGAGCACAGATACGCAGTATTTT
cdr3_aa: CASSLGQPASTDTQYF
v_call: TRBV5-4
j_call: TRBJ2-3
d_call: NA
clone_size: once

cdr3_nt: TGCAGCGCCGACGCCCTCGGCAATGAGCAGTTCTTC
cdr3_aa: CSADALGNEQFF
v_call: TRBV29-1
j_call: TRBJ2-1
d_call: NA
clone_size: NA